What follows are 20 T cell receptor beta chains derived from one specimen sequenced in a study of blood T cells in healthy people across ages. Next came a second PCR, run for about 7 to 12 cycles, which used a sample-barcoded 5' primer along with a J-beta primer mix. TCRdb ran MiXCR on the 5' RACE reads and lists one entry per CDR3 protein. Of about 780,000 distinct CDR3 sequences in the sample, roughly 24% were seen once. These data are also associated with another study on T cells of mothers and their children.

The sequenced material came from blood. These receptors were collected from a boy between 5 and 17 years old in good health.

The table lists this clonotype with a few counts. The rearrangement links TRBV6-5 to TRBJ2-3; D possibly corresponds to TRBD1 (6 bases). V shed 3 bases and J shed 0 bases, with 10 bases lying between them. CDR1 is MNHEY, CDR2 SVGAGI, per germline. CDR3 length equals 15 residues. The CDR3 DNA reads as TGTGCCAGCAGTTATTGGCAGGGGAGCACAGATACGCAGTATTTT. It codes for CASSYWQGSTDTQYF.

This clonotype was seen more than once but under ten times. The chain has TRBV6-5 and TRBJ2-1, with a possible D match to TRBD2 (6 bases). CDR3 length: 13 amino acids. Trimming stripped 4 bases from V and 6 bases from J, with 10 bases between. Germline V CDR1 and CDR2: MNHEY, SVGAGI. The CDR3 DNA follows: TGTGCCAGCAGTTCGACTAGATCCAATGAGCAGTTCTTC. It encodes CASSSTRSNEQFF.

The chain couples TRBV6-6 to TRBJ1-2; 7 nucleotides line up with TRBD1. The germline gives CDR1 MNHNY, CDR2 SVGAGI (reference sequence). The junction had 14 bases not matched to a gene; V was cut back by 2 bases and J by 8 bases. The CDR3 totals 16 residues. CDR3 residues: CASSYQSEGARGGYTF. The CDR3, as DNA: TGTGCCAGCAGTTACCAGAGTGAGGGGGCCCGCGGGGGCTACACCTTC.

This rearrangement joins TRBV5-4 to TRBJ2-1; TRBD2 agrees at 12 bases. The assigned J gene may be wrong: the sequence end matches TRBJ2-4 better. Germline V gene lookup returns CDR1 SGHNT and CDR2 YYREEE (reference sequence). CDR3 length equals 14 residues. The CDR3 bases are TGTGCCAGCAGCTGGACTAGCGGGACTTCGGATCAGTACTTC. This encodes CASSWTSGTSDQYF.

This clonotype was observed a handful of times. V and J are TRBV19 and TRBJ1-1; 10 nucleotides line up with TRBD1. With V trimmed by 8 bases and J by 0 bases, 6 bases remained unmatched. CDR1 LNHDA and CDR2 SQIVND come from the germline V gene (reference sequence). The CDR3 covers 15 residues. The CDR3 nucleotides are TGTGCCAGTCGGGACAGGGGTATGGTGAACACTGAAGCTTTCTTT. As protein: CASRDRGMVNTEAFF. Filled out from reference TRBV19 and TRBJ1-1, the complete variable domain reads DGGITQSPKYLFRKEGQNVTLSCEQNLNHDAMYWYRQDPGQGLRLIYYSQIVNDFQKGDIAEGYSVSREKKESFPLTVTSAQKNPTAFYLCASRDRGMVNTEAFFGQGTRLTVV.

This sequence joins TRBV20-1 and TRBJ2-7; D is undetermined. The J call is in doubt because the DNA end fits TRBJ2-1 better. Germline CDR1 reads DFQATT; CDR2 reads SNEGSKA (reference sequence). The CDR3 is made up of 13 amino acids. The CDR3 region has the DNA TGCAGTGCTAACCCCCCCGGAGCGCCTGAGCAGTTCTTC. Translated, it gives CSANPPGAPEQFF.

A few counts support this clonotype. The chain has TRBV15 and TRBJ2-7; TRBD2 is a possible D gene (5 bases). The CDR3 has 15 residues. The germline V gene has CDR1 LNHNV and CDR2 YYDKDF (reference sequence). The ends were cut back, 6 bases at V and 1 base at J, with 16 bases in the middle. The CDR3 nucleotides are TGTGCCACCAGGAGCAGGACCGGGGTTTCCTACGAGCAGTACTTC. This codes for CATRSRTGVSYEQYF.

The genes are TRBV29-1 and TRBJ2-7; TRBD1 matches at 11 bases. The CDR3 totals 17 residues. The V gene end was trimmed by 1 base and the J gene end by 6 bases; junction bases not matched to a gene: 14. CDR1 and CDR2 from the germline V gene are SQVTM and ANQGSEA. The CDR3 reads CSVEGGGTGGPPGEQYF. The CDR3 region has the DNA TGCAGCGTTGAAGGGGGCGGGACAGGGGGTCCCCCGGGCGAGCAGTACTTC.

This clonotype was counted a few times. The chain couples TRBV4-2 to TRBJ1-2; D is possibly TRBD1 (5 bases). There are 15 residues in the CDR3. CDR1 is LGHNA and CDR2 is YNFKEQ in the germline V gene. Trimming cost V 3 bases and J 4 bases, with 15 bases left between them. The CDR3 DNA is TGTGCCAGCAGCCAGGCCCCCGGGACGGTCTATGGCTACACCTTC. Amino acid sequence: CASSQAPGTVYGYTF.

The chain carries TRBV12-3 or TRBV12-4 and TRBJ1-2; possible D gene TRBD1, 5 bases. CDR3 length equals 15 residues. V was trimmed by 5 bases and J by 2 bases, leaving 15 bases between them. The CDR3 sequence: CASSLRAGGNYGYTF. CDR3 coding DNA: TGTGCCAGCAGTCTCAGGGCCGGAGGGAACTATGGCTACACCTTC.

The CDR3 DNA sequence: TGTGCCAGCAGCGAGGGTGCATTCCAAGAGACCCAGTACTTC. It yields the protein CASSEGAFQETQYF. J is TRBJ2-5 and V is TRBV2; possibly TRBD2 for D (5 bases). V was clipped by 6 bases and J by 1 base, with 12 bases between them. This CDR3 has 14 residues. Germline-derived CDR1 and CDR2 are SNHLY and FYNNEI.

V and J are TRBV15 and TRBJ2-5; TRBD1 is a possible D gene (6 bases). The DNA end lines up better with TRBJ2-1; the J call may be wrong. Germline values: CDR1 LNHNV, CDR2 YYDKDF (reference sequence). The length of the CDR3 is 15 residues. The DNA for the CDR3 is TGTGCCACCAGCAGAGAACAGGGAACCTACAATGAGCAGTTCTTC. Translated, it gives CATSREQGTYNEQFF.

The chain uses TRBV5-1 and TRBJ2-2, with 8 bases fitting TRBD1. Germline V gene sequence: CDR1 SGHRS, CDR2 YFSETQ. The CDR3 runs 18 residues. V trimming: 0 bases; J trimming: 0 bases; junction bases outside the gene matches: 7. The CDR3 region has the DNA TGCGCCAGCAGCTTGGGGCAGGGGGCTAGAACGAACACCGGGGAGCTGTTTTTT. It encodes CASSLGQGARTNTGELFF.

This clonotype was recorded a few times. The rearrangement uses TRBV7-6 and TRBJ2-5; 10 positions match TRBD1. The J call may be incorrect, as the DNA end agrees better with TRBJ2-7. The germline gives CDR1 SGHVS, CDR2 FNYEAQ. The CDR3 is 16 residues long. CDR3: CASSPRDRGSLYEQYF. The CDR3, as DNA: TGTGCCAGCAGCCCCCGGGACAGGGGTTCGTTGTACGAGCAGTACTTC.

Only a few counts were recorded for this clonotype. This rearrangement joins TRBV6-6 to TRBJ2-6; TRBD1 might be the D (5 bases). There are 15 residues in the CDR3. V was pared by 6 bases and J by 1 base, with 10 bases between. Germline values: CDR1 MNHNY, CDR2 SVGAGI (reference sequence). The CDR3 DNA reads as TGTGCCAGCAGACTTCAGGGTTCTGGGGCCAACGTCCTGACTTTC. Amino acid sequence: CASRLQGSGANVLTF.

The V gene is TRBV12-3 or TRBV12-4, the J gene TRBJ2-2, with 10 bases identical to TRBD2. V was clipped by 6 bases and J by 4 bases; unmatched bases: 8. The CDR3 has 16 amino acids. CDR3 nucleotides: TGTGCCAGCAGCCAGCGGGGGGGCCGTTTCACCGGGGAGCTGTTTTTT. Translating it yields CASSQRGGRFTGELFF.

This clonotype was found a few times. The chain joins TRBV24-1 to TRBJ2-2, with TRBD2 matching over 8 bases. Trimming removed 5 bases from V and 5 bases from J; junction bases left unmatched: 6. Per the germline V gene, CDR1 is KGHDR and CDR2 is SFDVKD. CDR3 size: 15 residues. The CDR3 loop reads CATSAAGGGTGELFF. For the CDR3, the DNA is TGTGCCACCAGTGCTGCTGGCGGGGGGACCGGGGAGCTGTTTTTT.

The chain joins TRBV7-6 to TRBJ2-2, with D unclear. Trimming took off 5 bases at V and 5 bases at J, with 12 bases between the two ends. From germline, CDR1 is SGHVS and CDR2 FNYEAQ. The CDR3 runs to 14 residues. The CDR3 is CASSPGRITGELFF. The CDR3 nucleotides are TGTGCCAGCAGCCCGGGCCGTATTACCGGGGAGCTGTTTTTT.

CDR3 residues: CASRGLRGPQFF. The CDR3 DNA reads as TGTGCCAGCAGGGGGCTCAGGGGTCCGCAGTTCTTC. The chain has TRBV2 and TRBJ2-1; maybe TRBD1 (6 bases). With 6 bases removed from V and 12 bases from J, the gap between germline ends came to 15 bases. CDR1 SNHLY and CDR2 FYNNEI come from the germline V gene. This CDR3 spans 12 amino acids.

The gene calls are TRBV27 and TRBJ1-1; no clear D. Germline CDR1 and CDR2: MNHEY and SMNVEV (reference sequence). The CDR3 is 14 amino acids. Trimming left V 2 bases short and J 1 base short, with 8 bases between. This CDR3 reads CASSLVGWNTEAFF. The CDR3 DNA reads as TGTGCCAGCAGTTTAGTGGGGTGGAACACTGAAGCTTTCTTT.